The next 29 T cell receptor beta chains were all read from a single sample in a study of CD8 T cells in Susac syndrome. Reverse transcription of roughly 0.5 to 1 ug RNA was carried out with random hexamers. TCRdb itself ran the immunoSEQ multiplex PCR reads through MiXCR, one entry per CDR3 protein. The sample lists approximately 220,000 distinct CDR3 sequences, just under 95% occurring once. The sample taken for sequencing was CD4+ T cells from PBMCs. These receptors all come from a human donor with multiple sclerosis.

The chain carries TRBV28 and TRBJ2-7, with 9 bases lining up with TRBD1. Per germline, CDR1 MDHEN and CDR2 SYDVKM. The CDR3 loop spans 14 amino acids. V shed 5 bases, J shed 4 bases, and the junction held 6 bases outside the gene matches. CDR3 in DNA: TGTGCCAGCAGTCTGACAGGGGGACGGTACGAGCAGTACGTC. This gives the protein CASSLTGGRYEQYV.

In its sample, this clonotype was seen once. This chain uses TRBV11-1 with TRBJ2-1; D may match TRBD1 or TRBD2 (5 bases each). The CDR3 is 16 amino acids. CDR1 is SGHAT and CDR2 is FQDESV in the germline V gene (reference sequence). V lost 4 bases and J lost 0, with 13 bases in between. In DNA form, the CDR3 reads TGTGCCAGCAGCTCGCTTCCAGGGAGCTCCTACAATGAGCAGTTCTTC. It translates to CASSSLPGSSYNEQFF.

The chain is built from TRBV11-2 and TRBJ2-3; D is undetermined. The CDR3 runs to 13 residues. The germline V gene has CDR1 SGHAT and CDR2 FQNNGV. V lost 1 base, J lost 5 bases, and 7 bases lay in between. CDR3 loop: CASSLAERDTQYF. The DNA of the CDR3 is TGTGCCAGCAGCTTAGCGGAAAGAGATACGCAGTATTTT.

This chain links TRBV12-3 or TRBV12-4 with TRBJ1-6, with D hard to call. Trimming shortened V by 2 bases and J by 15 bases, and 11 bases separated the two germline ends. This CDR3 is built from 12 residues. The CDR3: CASSLSSSGLHF. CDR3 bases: TGTGCCAGCAGTTTAAGTAGTAGTGGCCTCCACTTT.

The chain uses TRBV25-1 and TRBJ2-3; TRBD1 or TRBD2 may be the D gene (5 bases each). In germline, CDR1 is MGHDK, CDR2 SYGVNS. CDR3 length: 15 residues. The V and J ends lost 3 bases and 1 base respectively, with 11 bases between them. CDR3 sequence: CASSDYRDGTDTQYF. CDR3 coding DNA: TGTGCCAGCAGTGATTACCGGGACGGCACAGATACGCAGTATTTT. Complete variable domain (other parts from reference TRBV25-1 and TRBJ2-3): EADIYQTPRYLVIGTGKKITLECSQTMGHDKMYWYQQDPGMELHLIHYSYGVNSTEKGDLSSESTVSRIRTEHFPLTLESARPSHTSQYLCASSDYRDGTDTQYFGPGTRLTVL.

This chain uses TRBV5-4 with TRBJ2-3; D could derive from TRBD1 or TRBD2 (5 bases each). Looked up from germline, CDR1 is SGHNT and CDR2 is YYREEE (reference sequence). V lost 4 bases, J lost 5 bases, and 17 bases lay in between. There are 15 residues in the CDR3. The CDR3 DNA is TGTGCCAGCAGCCGGGGACGGGACGGACTAGATACGCAGTATTTT. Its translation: CASSRGRDGLDTQYF.

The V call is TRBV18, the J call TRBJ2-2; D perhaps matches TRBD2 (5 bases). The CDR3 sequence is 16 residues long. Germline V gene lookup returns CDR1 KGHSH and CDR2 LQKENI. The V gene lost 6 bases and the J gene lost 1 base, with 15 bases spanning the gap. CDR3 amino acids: CASSFNRAGNTGELFF. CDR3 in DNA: TGTGCCAGCTCCTTCAATCGCGCGGGGAACACCGGGGAGCTGTTTTTT.

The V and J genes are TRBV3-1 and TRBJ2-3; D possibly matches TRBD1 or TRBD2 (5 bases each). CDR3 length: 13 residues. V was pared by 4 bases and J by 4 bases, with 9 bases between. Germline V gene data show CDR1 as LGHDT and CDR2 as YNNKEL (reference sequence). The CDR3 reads CASSPGAADTQYF. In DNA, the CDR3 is TGTGCCAGCAGCCCCGGGGCCGCAGATACGCAGTATTTT.

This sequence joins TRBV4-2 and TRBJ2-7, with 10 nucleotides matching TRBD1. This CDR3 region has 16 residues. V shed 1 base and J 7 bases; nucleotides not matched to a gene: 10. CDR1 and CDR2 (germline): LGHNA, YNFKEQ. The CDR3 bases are TGTGCCAGCAGCCAAGGTCCGGGACAGGGGTCGGGTGAGCAGTACTTC. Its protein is CASSQGPGQGSGEQYF.

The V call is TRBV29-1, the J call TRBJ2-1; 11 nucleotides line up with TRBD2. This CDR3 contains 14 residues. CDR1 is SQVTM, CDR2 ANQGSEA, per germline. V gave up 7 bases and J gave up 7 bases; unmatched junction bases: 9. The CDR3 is CSGSIAGGLNEQFF. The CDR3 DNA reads TGCAGCGGATCAATAGCGGGGGGGTTGAATGAGCAGTTCTTC.

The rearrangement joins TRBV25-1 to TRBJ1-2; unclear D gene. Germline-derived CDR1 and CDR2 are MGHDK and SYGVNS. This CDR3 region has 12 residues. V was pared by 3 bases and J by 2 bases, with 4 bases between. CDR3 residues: CASSEWNYGYTF. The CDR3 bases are TGTGCCAGCAGTGAGTGGAACTATGGCTACACCTTC.

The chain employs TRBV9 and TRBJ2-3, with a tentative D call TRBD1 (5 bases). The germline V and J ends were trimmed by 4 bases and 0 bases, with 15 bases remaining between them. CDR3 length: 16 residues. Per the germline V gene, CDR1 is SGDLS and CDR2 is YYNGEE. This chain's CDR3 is CASSPHIWTSTDTQYF. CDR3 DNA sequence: TGTGCCAGCAGCCCCCATATCTGGACAAGCACAGATACGCAGTATTTT.

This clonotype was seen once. The CDR3 DNA reads as TGTGCCAGCAGCCAAGAAAGTCGCCGAGGAGCTGGAAACACCATATATTTT. It codes for CASSQESRRGAGNTIYF. The chain employs TRBV3-1 and TRBJ1-3, with D hard to call. Trimming shortened V by 0 bases and J by 2 bases, and 14 bases separated the two germline ends. The CDR3 loop spans 17 amino acids. CDR1 and CDR2 (germline): LGHDT, YNNKEL (reference sequence).

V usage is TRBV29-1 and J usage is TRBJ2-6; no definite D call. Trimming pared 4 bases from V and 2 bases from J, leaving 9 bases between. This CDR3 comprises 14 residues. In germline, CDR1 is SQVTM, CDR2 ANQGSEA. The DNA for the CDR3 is TGCAGCGTTGCCCTTCGGGCTGGGGCCAACGTCCTGACTTTC. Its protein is CSVALRAGANVLTF. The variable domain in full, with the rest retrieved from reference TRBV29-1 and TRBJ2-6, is SAVISQKPSRDICQRGTSLTIQCQVDSQVTMMFWYRQQPGQSLTLIATANQGSEATYESGFVIDKFPISRPNLTFSTLTVSNMSPEDSSIYLCSVALRAGANVLTFGAGSRLTVL.

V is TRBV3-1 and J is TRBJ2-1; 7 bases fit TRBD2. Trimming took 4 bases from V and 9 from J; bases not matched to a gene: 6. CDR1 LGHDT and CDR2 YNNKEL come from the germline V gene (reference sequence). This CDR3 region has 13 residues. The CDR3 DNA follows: TGTGCCAGCAGCCCCCTCCCTAGCGGTGAGCAGTTCTTC. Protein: CASSPLPSGEQFF.

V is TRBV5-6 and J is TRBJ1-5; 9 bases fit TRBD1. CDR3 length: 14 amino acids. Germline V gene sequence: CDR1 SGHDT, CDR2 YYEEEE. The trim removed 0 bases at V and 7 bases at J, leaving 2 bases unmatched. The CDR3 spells CASSLGTGAQPQHF. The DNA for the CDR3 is TGTGCCAGCAGCTTGGGGACAGGGGCCCAGCCCCAGCATTTT.

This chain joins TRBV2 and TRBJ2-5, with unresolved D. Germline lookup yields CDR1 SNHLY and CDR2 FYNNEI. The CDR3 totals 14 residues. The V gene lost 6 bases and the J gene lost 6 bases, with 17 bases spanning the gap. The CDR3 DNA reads TGTGCCAGCAGCGACGATCCGGACGTTCAGACCCAGTACTTC. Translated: CASSDDPDVQTQYF.

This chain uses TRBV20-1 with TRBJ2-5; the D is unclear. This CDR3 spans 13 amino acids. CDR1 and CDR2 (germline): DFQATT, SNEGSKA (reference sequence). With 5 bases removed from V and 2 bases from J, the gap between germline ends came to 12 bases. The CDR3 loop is CSAGSDVQETQYF. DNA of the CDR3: TGCAGTGCTGGGTCTGACGTGCAAGAGACCCAGTACTTC.

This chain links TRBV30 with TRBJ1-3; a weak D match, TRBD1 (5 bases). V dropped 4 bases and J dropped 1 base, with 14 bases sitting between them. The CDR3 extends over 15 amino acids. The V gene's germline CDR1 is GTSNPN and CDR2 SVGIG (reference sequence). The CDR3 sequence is CAWTQTALSGNTIYF. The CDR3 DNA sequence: TGTGCCTGGACCCAGACAGCCTTGTCTGGAAACACCATATATTTT.

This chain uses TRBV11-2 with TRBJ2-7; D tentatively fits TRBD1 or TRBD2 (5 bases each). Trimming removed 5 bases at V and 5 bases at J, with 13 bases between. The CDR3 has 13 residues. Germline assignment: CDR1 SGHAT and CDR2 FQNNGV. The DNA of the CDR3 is TGTGCCAGCAGCCCGGGGCCTAAAGACGAGCAGTACTTC. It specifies CASSPGPKDEQYF.

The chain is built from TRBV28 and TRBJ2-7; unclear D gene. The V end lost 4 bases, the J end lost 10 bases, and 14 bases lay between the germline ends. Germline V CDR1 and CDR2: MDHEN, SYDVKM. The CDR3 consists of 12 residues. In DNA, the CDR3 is TGTGCCAGCAGTTCTATCGTGGCGGCTCAGTACTTC. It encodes CASSSIVAAQYF.

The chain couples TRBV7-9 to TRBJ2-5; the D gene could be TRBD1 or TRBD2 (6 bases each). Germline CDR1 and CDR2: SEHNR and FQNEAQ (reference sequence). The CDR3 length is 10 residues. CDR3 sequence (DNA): TGTGCGGGGGGCGGAGAGACCCAGTACTTC. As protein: CAGGGETQYF.

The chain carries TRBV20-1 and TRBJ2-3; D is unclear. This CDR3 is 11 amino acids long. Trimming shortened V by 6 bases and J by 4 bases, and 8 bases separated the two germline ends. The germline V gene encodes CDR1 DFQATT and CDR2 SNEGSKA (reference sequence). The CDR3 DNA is TGCAGTGCCCTGATCCCAGATACGCAGTATTTT. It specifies CSALIPDTQYF.

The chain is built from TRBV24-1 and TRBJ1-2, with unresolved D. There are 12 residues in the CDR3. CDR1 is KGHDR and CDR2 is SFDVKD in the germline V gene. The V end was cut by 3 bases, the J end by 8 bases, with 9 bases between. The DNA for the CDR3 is TGTGCCACCAGTGATCCCATCGACGGCTACACCTTC. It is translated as CATSDPIDGYTF.

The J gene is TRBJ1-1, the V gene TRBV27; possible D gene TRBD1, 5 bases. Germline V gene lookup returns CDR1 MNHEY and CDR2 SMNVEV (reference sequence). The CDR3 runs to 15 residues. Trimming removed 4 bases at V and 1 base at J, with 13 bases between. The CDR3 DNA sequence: TGTGCCAGCAGTTCCACCGACAGCTGGAACACTGAAGCTTTCTTT. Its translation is CASSSTDSWNTEAFF.

CDR3 in amino acids: CSARDPRDTQYF. DNA for the CDR3: TGCAGTGCTAGAGATCCCCGGGATACGCAGTATTTT. This sequence joins TRBV20-1 and TRBJ2-3; D uncertain. CDR1 DFQATT and CDR2 SNEGSKA come from the germline V gene (reference sequence). V lost 0 bases and J lost 6, with 7 bases in between. The CDR3 spans 12 residues.

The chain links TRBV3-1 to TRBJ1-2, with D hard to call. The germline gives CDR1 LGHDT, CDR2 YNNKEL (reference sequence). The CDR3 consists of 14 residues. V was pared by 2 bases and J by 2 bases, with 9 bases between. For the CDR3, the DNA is TGTGCCAGCAGCCAAACGGTGAGAAACTATGGCTACACCTTC. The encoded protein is CASSQTVRNYGYTF.

CDR3 protein: CASSLGREQETQYF. Written as DNA, the CDR3 is TGTGCCAGCAGCTTGGGCAGGGAGCAGGAGACCCAGTACTTC. The gene calls are TRBV7-8 and TRBJ2-5; D assignment may be TRBD1 or TRBD2 (5 bases each). Between the trimmed V and J ends, which lost 3 bases and 5 bases, there was a span of 13 bases. CDR3 length: 14 amino acids. CDR1 and CDR2 (germline): SGHVS, FQNEAQ.

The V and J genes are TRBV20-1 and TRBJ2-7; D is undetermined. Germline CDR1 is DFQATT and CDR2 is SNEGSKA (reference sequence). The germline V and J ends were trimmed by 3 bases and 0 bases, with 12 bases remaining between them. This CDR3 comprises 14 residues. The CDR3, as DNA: TGCAGTGCTAGGGGCATGCTCGGCTCCTACGAGCAGTACTTC. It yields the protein CSARGMLGSYEQYF.